These T cell receptor beta chains were read from a single sample in a study of patients and donors after allogeneic stem cell transplantation. TCRdb reprocessed the RT-PCR reads with MiXCR, giving one entry per CDR3 protein. The table lists about 160,000 distinct CDR3 sequences, roughly 24% of them singletons. Sequencing was carried out using blood, either unsorted or a sorted T cell fraction (not recorded which). The receptors shown here come from a human donor who was either an allogeneic HSCT recipient or a stem cell or donor lymphocyte infusion donor (not recorded which). It is not recorded whose cells these are; they may come from a transplant donor. The CDR3 runs from the conserved cysteine through the conserved F or W. The D gene is left open where the match is weak. Clone size, where shown, is once, few, many, or a class for clones that have expanded.

TRBD1	few	TRBV5-1	16	TRBJ2-7	CASSLTGTGILYEQYF	TGCGCCAGCAGCTTAACCGGGACAGGTATATTATACGAGCAGTACTTC
-	-	TRBV20-1	16	TRBJ1-2	CSAAKNPGGANYGYTF	TGCAGTGCGGCGAAGAATCCTGGGGGGGCTAACTATGGCTACACCTTC
-	-	TRBV4-1	15	TRBJ1-2	CASSRGSGPDYGYTF	TGCGCCAGCAGCCGTGGGAGTGGGCCGGACTATGGCTACACCTTC
-	many	TRBV28	14	TRBJ1-2	CASSLQQVPEDYTF	TGTGCCAGCAGTTTACAACAGGTCCCGGAAGACTACACCTTC
-	-	TRBV28	18	TRBJ2-1	CASSLILGLHDRNEEQFF	TGTGCCAGCAGTTTAATCCTAGGACTCCACGATAGGAATGAGGAGCAGTTCTTC
TRBD1	few	TRBV4-3	17	TRBJ2-1	CASSQEPGQGGPEEQFF	TGCGCCAGCAGCCAAGAGCCGGGACAGGGGGGTCCGGAGGAGCAGTTCTTC
-	few	TRBV5-1	14	TRBJ2-7	CASSLPGASYEQYF	TGCGCCAGCAGCTTACCAGGGGCGTCCTACGAGCAGTACTTC
-	-	TRBV20-1	13	TRBJ1-6	CSATRGRNSPLHF	TGCAGTGCCACGAGGGGTCGGAATTCACCCCTCCACTTT
-	-	TRBV12-3/TRBV12-4	14	TRBJ1-5	CASSLTETNQPQHF	TGTGCCAGCAGTTTGACAGAGACCAATCAGCCCCAGCATTTT
TRBD1	-	TRBV7-9	17	TRBJ2-7	CASSFSSTGLSSYEQYF	TGTGCCAGCAGCTTCTCCTCGACAGGGTTAAGCTCCTACGAGCAGTACTTC
TRBD2	-	TRBV5-1	11	TRBJ2-1	CASSAGLEQFF	TGCGCCAGCAGCGCGGGACTAGAGCAGTTCTTC
-	-	TRBV5-6	13	TRBJ2-3	CASSATFTDTQYF	TGTGCCAGCAGCGCGACTTTCACAGATACGCAGTATTTT
TRBD1	-	TRBV12-3/TRBV12-4	15	TRBJ2-3	CASKRTGEFTDTQYF	TGTGCCAGCAAACGGACAGGGGAGTTCACAGATACGCAATATTTT
TRBD1	-	TRBV12-3/TRBV12-4	15	TRBJ1-3	CASRGDRGKGNTIYF	TGTGCCAGCAGGGGTGACAGGGGAAAGGGAAACACCATATATTTT
-	few	TRBV5-6	10	TRBJ2-7	CASTVHEQYF	TGTGCCAGCACAGTTCACGAGCAGTACTTC
-	-	TRBV18	16	TRBJ2-3	CASSPPLGLSTDTQYF	TGTGCCAGCTCACCACCGTTGGGCTTATCGACAGATACGCAGTATTTT
TRBD1	few	TRBV12-3/TRBV12-4	13	TRBJ2-1	CASRLTGNNEQFF	TGTGCCAGCAGACTGACAGGGAACAATGAGCAGTTCTTC
TRBD1	-	TRBV7-2	18	TRBJ2-1	CASSPQVVGQGAYNEQFF	TGTGCCAGCAGCCCACAGGTAGTGGGTCAGGGGGCGTACAATGAGCAGTTCTTC
-	-	TRBV4-3	16	TRBJ2-7	CASSQDLARLNYEQYF	TGCGCCAGCAGCCAAGATCTGGCGCGCCTTAACTACGAGCAGTACTTC
TRBD1	many	TRBV12-3/TRBV12-4	14	TRBJ1-3	CASSPGTGGNTIYF	TGTGCCAGCAGTCCCGGGACAGGCGGAAACACCATATATTTT
TRBD2	-	TRBV12-3/TRBV12-4	14	TRBJ2-3	CASSLSSGMDTQYF	TGTGCCAGCAGTTTATCCAGCGGGATGGATACGCAGTATTTT
TRBD2	few	TRBV7-6	17	TRBJ2-7	CASSLAVFSGRAYEQYF	TGTGCCAGCAGCCTAGCAGTATTTAGCGGGAGGGCCTACGAGCAGTACTTC
-	-	TRBV2	15	TRBJ2-3	CASSEFRESADTQYF	TGTGCCAGCAGTGAATTCAGGGAGTCGGCAGATACGCAGTATTTT